The entry below gives a single T cell receptor beta chain sequence along with its context. This clonotype was recorded at least ten times. Its antigen has not been determined. Nothing much larger sits one base from this clone, and base qualities are not available. PBMCs were isolated by Ficoll-Paque density gradient centrifugation. This record belongs to a study of T-cell memory formation after mild COVID-19 (dated by TCRdb to the early 2020s). Turning to the overall study: TCR sequence clusters from the two donors were found to be largely donor specific. Longitudinal TCRalpha and TCRbeta repertoire sequencing tracked T-cell clones expanding and contracting after mild COVID-19 in two donors. The cohort was made up of two young adult volunteers, one female and one male, who were previously healthy. The paper as a whole reports these results and caveats: SARS-CoV-2 specificity of the second-wave clones peaking on day 37 was not confirmed. Contracting CD4+ clones were located mainly in the CM and EM memory subsets, whereas CD8+ clones were found to be enriched in EMRA. Only two mild cases were covered in the study, and larger cohorts including severe cases with pre-infection samples were considered necessary. Some responding clones were found in pre-infection memory, which suggests that pre-existing cross-reactive memory T cells took part in the SARS-CoV-2 response. Clones that contracted from day 15 to 85 showed balanced CD4/CD8 phenotypes, whereas a second wave of clones that expanded from day 15 to 37 leaned towards CD4+.

There are 15 amino acids in the CDR3, from cysteine to phenylalanine inclusive. The CDR3 DNA has 45 bases and is translated from base 1. The germline V gene gives CDR1 as SGHRS and CDR2 as YFSETQ. After removal of 7 bases from V and 10 bases from J, the junction retains 17 bases not matched to a gene. The instrument was an Illumina NovaSeq 6000. TCRalpha and TCRbeta cDNA libraries were constructed by 5'RACE with constant-segment primers, with sample barcodes and unique molecular identifiers being introduced. RNA was extracted from every sample with Trizol reagent. Libraries were amplified in two PCR steps, with a second sample barcode and Illumina TruSeq adapters added in the second step. Libraries were sequenced on an Illumina NovaSeq with 2 x 150 bp paired-end reads. From the authors' description of their analysis: With migec v1.2.7, reads were demultiplexed and then collapsed into UMI-guided consensus sequences. With mixcr v2.1.11, UMI consensuses were aligned to TRA and TRB V and J templates and assembled into clonotypes. Expanded or contracted clonotypes were those called significant by both edgeR and NoisET, with noise models trained on biological replicates. edgeR calls used a false discovery rate-adjusted p below 0.01 and a log2 fold-change threshold of 1. As an exploratory analysis of dynamics, PCA with hierarchical clustering was applied to max-normalized trajectories of the 1000 most abundant clonotypes. Separately sequenced CD4+ and CD8+ repertoires were used to assign a CD4 or CD8 phenotype to each responding clone. TCRdb trimmed the raw reads at Q25, called clones with MiXCR and kept productive beta chains. Each entry is one CDR3 protein sequence, shown with its most common DNA and genes. The V and J calls come from TCRdb's annotation, not from the publication. Here the sample has 200,000 to 250,000 distinct CDR3 sequences; around 9.5% occur a single time. The ten largest clones take up 3.5% of the sample.

This receptor was identified in a man younger than 30 who had mild COVID-19 (a few samples of this study predate the infection). The sample titles of this study are shuffled in the database, so cell type and time point are left out; the donor was told from shared clones. The chain is assembled from TRBV5-1 and TRBJ2-1; 7 bases in the middle match TRBD2. The sequenced material came from PBMCs or a T cell subset sorted from them (not recorded which). The CDR3 region: CASALAADPLGEQFF. The sequenced DNA is TGCGCCAGCGCCCTAGCGGCCGATCCCCTCGGGGAGCAGTTCTTC.